This T cell receptor beta chain was sequenced during a study of shared clonotypes between healthy human individuals. Study at large: The study drew on a couple of women and three men aged 18 to 49 as donors. The study's findings and limits: As a rule, naive subsets had a larger estimated richness than memory subsets.

V lost 9 bases and J 4 bases, leaving 13 bases between the germline ends. This CDR3 spans 12 amino acids. CDR1 is MNHNS, CDR2 SASEGT, per germline. As for this clone: What it recognizes is unknown.

In the original analysis: Junction-only sequences without quality scores were provided by ImmunoSEQ, so filtering was different. Measured with immunoSEQ multiplex PCR; TCRdb has only the in-frame clones, and not every one. That table supplies the V and J calls and clone size; D and trimming were determined from the DNA. The data show roughly 1.4 million clones, 98% seen once. The chain is built from TRBV6-1 and TRBJ2-7; perhaps TRBD1 as D (6 bases). The TCR sequence derives from a man aged 25 to 40 in good health. The sequenced material came from naive CD4+ T cells sorted from blood. Sample subset: CD45RA+ positively selected. CDR3: CASGTQPYEQYF. The CDR3 coding sequence is TGTGCCAGTGGGACACAACCATACGAGCAGTACTTC.